The sequence of this TCR beta chain was determined in a study of blood T cell repertoires in COVID-19. Study-wide context: T cells, B-cell-depleted T cells, or PBMCs provided the cDNA or gDNA that served as material.

Germline CDR1 is KGHSH and CDR2 is LQKENI. This CDR3 is 13 amino acids long. V dropped 9 bases and J dropped 0 bases, with 8 bases sitting between them. Sequencing used immunoSEQ multiplex PCR; TCRdb keeps in-frame clones, though not all of them. Found here are more than 200,000 clones, approximately 80% of them singletons; the top ten hold about 8.1%. Sequencing was carried out using peripheral blood. This chain connects TRBV18 to TRBJ2-2; TRBD1 is a possible D gene (5 bases). This receptor was identified in a man older than 75 with acute or convalescent COVID-19. CDR3 sequence: CASQGANTGELFF. CDR3 coding DNA: TGTGCCAGTCAAGGGGCGAACACCGGGGAGCTGTTTTTT.